This T cell receptor beta chain was captured in a study of T cells in localized non-small cell lung cancer. Worth noting for this clone: Its antigen is not identified.

The study, taken as a whole, reports: The study detected a median roughly 56 of the top 100 tumor clones in adjacent lung. Among the tissues sampled, uninvolved adjacent lung had the highest T cell clonality, above tumor.

Looked up from germline, CDR1 is SGHRS and CDR2 is YFSETQ. The V end lost 2 bases, the J end lost 3 bases, and 14 bases lay between the germline ends. This CDR3 has 15 residues. The protocol was immunoSEQ multiplex PCR, while the TCRdb copy is restricted to in-frame clones and leaves out a portion. The profile shows 45,000 to 70,000 clones, 86% of them singletons. This chain links TRBV5-1 with TRBJ1-1, with unresolved D. This receptor was taken from a woman aged 40-69 years with stage I lung adenocarcinoma. The sample here was peripheral blood, taken before any cancer treatment. As DNA, the CDR3 is TGCGCCAGCAGCTTCCGAGGGCGGGATGACACTGAAGCTTTCTTT. As protein: CASSFRGRDDTEAFF.